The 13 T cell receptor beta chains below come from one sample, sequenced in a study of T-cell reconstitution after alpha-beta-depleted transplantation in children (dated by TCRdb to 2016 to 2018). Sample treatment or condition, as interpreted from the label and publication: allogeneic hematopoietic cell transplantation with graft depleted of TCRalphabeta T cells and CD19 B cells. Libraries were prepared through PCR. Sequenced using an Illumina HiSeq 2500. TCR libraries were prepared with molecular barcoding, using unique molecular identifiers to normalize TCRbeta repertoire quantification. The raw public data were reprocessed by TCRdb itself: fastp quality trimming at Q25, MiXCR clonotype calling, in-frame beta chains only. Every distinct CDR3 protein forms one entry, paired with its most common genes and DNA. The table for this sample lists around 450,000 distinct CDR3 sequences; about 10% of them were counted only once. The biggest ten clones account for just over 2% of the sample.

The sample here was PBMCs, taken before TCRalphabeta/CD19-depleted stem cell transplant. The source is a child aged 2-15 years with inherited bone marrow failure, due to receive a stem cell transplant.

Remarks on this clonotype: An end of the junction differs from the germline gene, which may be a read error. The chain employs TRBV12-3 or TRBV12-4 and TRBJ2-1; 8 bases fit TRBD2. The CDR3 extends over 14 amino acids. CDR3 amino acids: CASRLAGLYNGQFF. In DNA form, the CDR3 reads TGTGCCAGCAGATTAGCGGGGTTATACAATGGGCAGTTCTTC.

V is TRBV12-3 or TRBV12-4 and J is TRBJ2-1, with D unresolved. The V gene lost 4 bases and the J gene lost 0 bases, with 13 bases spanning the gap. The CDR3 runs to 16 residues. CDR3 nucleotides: TGTGCCAGCAGTTCGCCTTCCGAAAGCTCCTACAATGAGCAGTTCTTC. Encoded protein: CASSSPSESSYNEQFF.

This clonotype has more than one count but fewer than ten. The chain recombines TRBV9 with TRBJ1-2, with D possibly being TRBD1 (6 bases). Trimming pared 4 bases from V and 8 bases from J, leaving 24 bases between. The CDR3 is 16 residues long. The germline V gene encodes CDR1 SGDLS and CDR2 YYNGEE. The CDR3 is CASSLPHDRSLQGYTF. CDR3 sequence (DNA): TGTGCCAGCAGCCTTCCTCACGACAGGAGTCTCCAAGGCTACACCTTC. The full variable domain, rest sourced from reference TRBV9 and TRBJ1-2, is DSGVTQTPKHLITATGQRVTLRCSPRSGDLSVYWYQQSLDQGLQFLIQYYNGEERAKGNILERFSAQQFPDLHSELNLSSLELGDSALYFCASSLPHDRSLQGYTFGSGTRLTVV.

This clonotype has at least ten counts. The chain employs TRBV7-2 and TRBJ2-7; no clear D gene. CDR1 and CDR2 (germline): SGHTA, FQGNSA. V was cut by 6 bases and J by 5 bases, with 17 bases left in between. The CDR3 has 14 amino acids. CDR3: CASSFVPQSDEQYF. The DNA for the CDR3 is TGTGCCAGCAGTTTCGTCCCCCAAAGCGACGAGCAGTACTTC.

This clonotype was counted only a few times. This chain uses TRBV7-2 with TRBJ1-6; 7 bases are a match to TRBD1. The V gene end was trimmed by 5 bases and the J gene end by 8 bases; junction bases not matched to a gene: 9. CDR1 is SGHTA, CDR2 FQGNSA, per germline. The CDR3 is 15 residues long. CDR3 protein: CASSTQQGRDSPLHF. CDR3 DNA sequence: TGTGCCAGCAGCACGCAACAGGGGAGGGATTCACCCCTCCACTTT.

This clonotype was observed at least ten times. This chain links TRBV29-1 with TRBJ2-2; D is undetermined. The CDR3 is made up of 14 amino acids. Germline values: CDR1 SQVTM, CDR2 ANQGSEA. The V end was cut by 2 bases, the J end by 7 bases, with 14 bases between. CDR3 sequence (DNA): TGCAGCGTTGAAAATGTGTTTACGGGCGGGGAGCTGTTTTTT. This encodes CSVENVFTGGELFF.

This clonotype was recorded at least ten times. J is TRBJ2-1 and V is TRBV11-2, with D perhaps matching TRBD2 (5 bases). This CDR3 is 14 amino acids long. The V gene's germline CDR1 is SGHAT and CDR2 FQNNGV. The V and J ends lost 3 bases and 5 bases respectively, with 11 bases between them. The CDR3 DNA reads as TGTGCCAGCAGCTTTTATGCGGGTGACAATGAGCAGTTCTTC. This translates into CASSFYAGDNEQFF.

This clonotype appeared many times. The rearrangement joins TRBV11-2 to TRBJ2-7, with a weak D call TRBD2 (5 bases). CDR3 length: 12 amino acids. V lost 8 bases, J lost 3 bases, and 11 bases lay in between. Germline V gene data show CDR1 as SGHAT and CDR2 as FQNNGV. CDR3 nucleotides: TGTGCCAGCGGAGCGGCAGGCTACGAGCAGTACTTC. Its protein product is CASGAAGYEQYF.

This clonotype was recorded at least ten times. The DNA of the CDR3 is TGTGCCTGGAGCGACTTCGGCAGGTTATGGGGATACGAGCAGTACTTC. Translating it yields CAWSDFGRLWGYEQYF. The chain is built from TRBV30 and TRBJ2-7; unclear D gene. This CDR3 has 16 amino acids. The germline gives CDR1 GTSNPN, CDR2 SVGIG (reference sequence). Trimming shortened V by 3 bases and J by 4 bases, and 22 bases separated the two germline ends.

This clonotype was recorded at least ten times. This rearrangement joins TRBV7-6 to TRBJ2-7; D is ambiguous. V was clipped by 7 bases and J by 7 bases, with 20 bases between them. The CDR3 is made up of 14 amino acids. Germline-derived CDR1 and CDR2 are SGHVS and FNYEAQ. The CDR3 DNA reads TGTGCCAGCAACCGGTTCGGAGCCGGGTCTGAGCAGTACTTC. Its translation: CASNRFGAGSEQYF. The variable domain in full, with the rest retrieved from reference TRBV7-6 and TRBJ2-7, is GAGVSQSPRYKVTKRGQDVALRCDPISGHVSLYWYRQALGQGPEFLTYFNYEAQQDKSGLPNDRFSAERPEGSISTLTIQRTEQRDSAMYRCASNRFGAGSEQYFGPGTRLTVT.

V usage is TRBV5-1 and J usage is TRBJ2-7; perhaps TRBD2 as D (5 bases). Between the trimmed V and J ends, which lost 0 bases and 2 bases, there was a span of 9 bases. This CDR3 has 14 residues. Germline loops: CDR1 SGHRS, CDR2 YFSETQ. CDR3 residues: CASSLDPGTYEQYF. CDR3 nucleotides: TGCGCCAGCAGCTTGGATCCGGGAACCTACGAGCAGTACTTC.

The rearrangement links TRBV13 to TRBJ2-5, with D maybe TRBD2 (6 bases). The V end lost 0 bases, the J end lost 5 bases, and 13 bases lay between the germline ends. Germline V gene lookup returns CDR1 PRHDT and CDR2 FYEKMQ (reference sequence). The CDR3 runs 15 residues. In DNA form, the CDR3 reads TGTGCCAGCAGCTTAGGGTCGGGAGTGGGTGAGACCCAGTACTTC. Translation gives CASSLGSGVGETQYF.

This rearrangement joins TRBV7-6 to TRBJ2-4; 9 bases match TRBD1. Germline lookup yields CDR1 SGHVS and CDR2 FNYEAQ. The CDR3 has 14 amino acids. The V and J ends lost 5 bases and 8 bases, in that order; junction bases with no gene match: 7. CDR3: CASSAGTGRDIQYF. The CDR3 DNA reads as TGTGCCAGCAGCGCCGGGACAGGGAGAGACATTCAGTACTTC. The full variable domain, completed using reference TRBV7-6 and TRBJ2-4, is GAGVSQSPRYKVTKRGQDVALRCDPISGHVSLYWYRQALGQGPEFLTYFNYEAQQDKSGLPNDRFSAERPEGSISTLTIQRTEQRDSAMYRCASSAGTGRDIQYFGAGTRLSVL.